Below are 28 T cell receptor beta chains sequenced from a single sample in a study of blood T cell repertoires in COVID-19. Using immunoSEQ multiplex PCR, the repertoire was profiled, and TCRdb retains in-frame clones only, with some absent. The sample has 340,000 or so clones; more than 75% are singletons. The specimen sequenced was peripheral blood. All receptors come from a man between 50 and 59 years old with active or convalescent COVID-19.

The chain has TRBV11-3 and TRBJ1-2; 9 nucleotides agree with TRBD1. V lost 5 bases to trimming and J lost 7 bases; unmatched junction nucleotides: 14. The CDR3 spans 16 residues. Germline V gives CDR1 SGHNT, CDR2 YENEEA. CDR3 sequence (DNA): TGTGCCAGCAGCCCCCGACAGGGGGAAATAGGCTGTGGCTACACCTTC. Residues: CASSPRQGEIGCGYTF. Complete variable domain (other parts from reference TRBV11-3 and TRBJ1-2): EAGVVQSPRYKIIEKKQPVAFWCNPISGHNTLYWYLQNLGQGPELLIRYENEEAVDDSQLPKDRFSAERLKGVDSTLKIQPAELGDSAVYLCASSPRQGEIGCGYTFGSGTRLTVV.

V and J are TRBV7-7 and TRBJ2-1; the D gene is possibly TRBD2 (5 bases). V was trimmed by 6 bases and J by 13 bases, leaving 19 bases between them. The CDR3 contains 13 residues. The germline gives CDR1 SSHAT, CDR2 FNYEAQ (reference sequence). The DNA for the CDR3 is TGTGCCAGCAGTCTACAGTTGGGGAGTGATCAGTTCTTC. Its protein is CASSLQLGSDQFF.

J is TRBJ2-7 and V is TRBV6-1, with D hard to call. This CDR3 has 12 amino acids. Per the germline V gene, CDR1 is MNHNS and CDR2 is SASEGT. Trimming removed 3 bases from V and 4 bases from J, with 7 bases in between. For the CDR3, the DNA is TGTGCCAGCAGTGAGGGCACATACGAGCAGTACTTC. Protein sequence: CASSEGTYEQYF.

The V and J genes are TRBV11-2 and TRBJ2-7; 7 positions match TRBD2. V gave up 1 base and J gave up 6 bases; unmatched junction bases: 9. The CDR3 runs 15 residues. From germline, CDR1 is SGHAT and CDR2 FQNNGV. CDR3 region: CASSLVQGGGAEQYF. The DNA of the CDR3 is TGTGCCAGCAGCTTAGTTCAGGGCGGGGGTGCCGAGCAGTACTTC.

The V gene is TRBV19, the J gene TRBJ1-3, with 7 nucleotides matching TRBD1. The germline gives CDR1 LNHDA, CDR2 SQIVND (reference sequence). CDR3 length: 12 residues. With V trimmed by 5 bases and J by 9 bases, 4 bases remained unmatched. The CDR3 sequence is CASSPRQGTIYF. DNA for the CDR3: TGTGCCAGTAGTCCCCGACAGGGCACCATATATTTT. Variable domain in full (rest from reference TRBV19 and TRBJ1-3): DGGITQSPKYLFRKEGQNVTLSCEQNLNHDAMYWYRQDPGQGLRLIYYSQIVNDFQKGDIAEGYSVSREKKESFPLTVTSAQKNPTAFYLCASSPRQGTIYFGEGSWLTVV.

The J gene is TRBJ2-1, the V gene TRBV19; 11 bases map to TRBD2. The CDR3 loop spans 18 amino acids. V lost 4 bases and J lost 4; bases outside the gene matches: 12. The germline V gene has CDR1 LNHDA and CDR2 SQIVND (reference sequence). CDR3 nucleotide sequence: TGTGCCAGTAGTACACGACACCTAACTAGCGGGAGATACAATGAGCAGTTCTTC. It specifies CASSTRHLTSGRYNEQFF.

This clone was recorded once. V usage is TRBV6-2 or TRBV6-3 and J usage is TRBJ1-2; a weak D match, TRBD1 (6 bases). Germline V lookup: CDR1 MNHEY, CDR2 SVGEGT. Trimming removed 5 bases from V and 4 bases from J, with 14 bases in between. The CDR3 runs to 14 residues. DNA for the CDR3: TGTGCCAGCAGTCGACCGAGGGGGAGCTATGGCTACACCTTC. Encoded protein: CASSRPRGSYGYTF.

This chain uses TRBV9 with TRBJ2-1, with 9 bases fitting TRBD2. There are 15 residues in the CDR3. Germline V lookup: CDR1 SGDLS, CDR2 YYNGEE. The J segment lost 10 bases and the V segment lost 4 bases, leaving 12 bases of the junction unmatched. The CDR3 DNA reads as TGTGCCAGCAGCCAGAACCCGGGACTAGCCCGAGAGCAGTTCTTC. This gives the protein CASSQNPGLAREQFF.

The chain has TRBV9 and TRBJ1-2, with D possibly TRBD1 on 6 matching bases. The CDR3 runs 15 residues. V lost 0 bases, J lost 6 bases, and 15 bases lay in between. Per the germline V gene, CDR1 is SGDLS and CDR2 is YYNGEE. The CDR3: CASSVDGQRGDGYTF. CDR3 DNA: TGTGCCAGCAGCGTAGACGGACAGCGAGGGGATGGCTACACCTTC.

The chain couples TRBV12-3 or TRBV12-4 to TRBJ1-6; unclear D gene. This CDR3 region has 12 residues. V lost 2 bases to trimming and J lost 7 bases, with 3 bases between them. CDR3 protein: CASSLINSPLHF. CDR3 sequence (DNA): TGTGCCAGCAGTTTAATAAATTCACCCCTCCACTTT.

This sequence joins TRBV20-1 and TRBJ2-5; 11 positions agree with TRBD2. Germline CDR1 is DFQATT and CDR2 is SNEGSKA (reference sequence). This CDR3 region has 14 residues. J lost 2 bases, V lost 3 bases, and 2 bases had no gene match. This CDR3 reads CSASPSGRQETQYF. CDR3 nucleotide sequence: TGCAGTGCTAGTCCTAGCGGGAGGCAAGAGACCCAGTACTTC.

This chain joins TRBV2 and TRBJ2-3; D remains unclear. Trimming pared 6 bases from V and 3 bases from J, leaving 7 bases between. This CDR3 comprises 12 residues. Looked up from germline, CDR1 is SNHLY and CDR2 is FYNNEI. CDR3: CASRAFTDTQYF. The CDR3 DNA follows: TGTGCCAGCAGAGCGTTTACAGATACGCAGTATTTT.

The chain has TRBV30 and TRBJ2-1; D ambiguous. The length of the CDR3 is 15 residues. Germline V gene sequence: CDR1 GTSNPN, CDR2 SVGIG (reference sequence). The V end was cut by 4 bases, the J end by 2 bases, with 15 bases between. The CDR3 bases are TGTGCCTGGAAATCCCGATCCAGAACCTACAATGAGCAGTTCTTC. Its translation is CAWKSRSRTYNEQFF.

This rearrangement joins TRBV29-1 to TRBJ1-2; tentative D call: TRBD1 (5 bases). The CDR3 is made up of 11 amino acids. Trimming cost V 6 bases and J 5 bases, with 10 bases left between them. In germline, CDR1 is SQVTM, CDR2 ANQGSEA. CDR3 sequence reads: CSVQVEYGYTF. DNA of the CDR3: TGCAGCGTACAGGTCGAATATGGCTACACCTTC.

The rearrangement links TRBV15 to TRBJ1-2, with TRBD1 matching 9 bases. With V trimmed by 6 bases and J by 8 bases, 10 bases remained unmatched. Germline V gene lookup returns CDR1 LNHNV and CDR2 YYDKDF (reference sequence). CDR3 length equals 14 residues. The CDR3 region has the DNA TGTGCCACCAGTAGGGGACAGGGACCTTGGGGCTACACCTTC. The encoded protein is CATSRGQGPWGYTF.

The chain carries TRBV28 and TRBJ2-7; 10 nucleotides match TRBD2. The CDR3 is 15 residues long. Trimming at V came to 4 bases and at J to 3 bases, leaving 6 bases not matched to a gene. CDR1 MDHEN and CDR2 SYDVKM come from the germline V gene. The CDR3 DNA sequence: TGTGCCAGCAGTTCTAGCGGGAGTATTCTCTACGAGCAGTACTTC. Protein: CASSSSGSILYEQYF. The full variable domain, with the rest looked up from reference TRBV28 and TRBJ2-7, is DVKVTQSSRYLVKRTGEKVFLECVQDMDHENMFWYRQDPGLGLRLIYFSYDVKMKEKGDIPEGYSVSREKKERFSLILESASTNQTSMYLCASSSSGSILYEQYFGPGTRLTVT.

The chain has TRBV6-5 and TRBJ1-3; D is possibly TRBD1 (6 bases). Trimming cost V 4 bases and J 2 bases, with 15 bases left between them. Germline V gives CDR1 MNHEY, CDR2 SVGAGI. This CDR3 comprises 16 residues. CDR3 sequence reads: CASSWTESSPGNTIYF. CDR3 sequence (DNA): TGTGCCAGCAGTTGGACAGAGTCGTCTCCTGGAAACACCATATATTTT.

This sequence joins TRBV28 and TRBJ2-1, with TRBD1 matching 7 bases. The V segment lost 4 bases and the J segment 9 bases; nucleotides outside the gene matches: 12. The CDR3 has 15 amino acids. Germline lookup yields CDR1 MDHEN and CDR2 SYDVKM. The CDR3 region is CASSSASRGSSEQFF. DNA of the CDR3: TGTGCCAGCAGTTCGGCTAGCAGGGGGTCAAGTGAGCAGTTCTTC.

This chain links TRBV6-1 with TRBJ1-1, with D hard to call. Germline V gene sequence: CDR1 MNHNS, CDR2 SASEGT. Trimming took 1 base from V and 0 from J, leaving 3 bases between them. CDR3 size: 13 residues. CDR3 nucleotides: TGTGCCAGCAGTGAAGGCGTGAACACTGAAGCTTTCTTT. Translating it yields CASSEGVNTEAFF.

The V and J genes are TRBV2 and TRBJ2-7; maybe TRBD2 (6 bases). CDR3 length: 13 residues. V gave up 7 bases and J gave up 2 bases, with 12 bases separating them. The germline V gene encodes CDR1 SNHLY and CDR2 FYNNEI. This CDR3 reads CASTRDGTYEQYF. The CDR3 DNA is TGTGCCAGCACGCGGGACGGAACCTACGAGCAGTACTTC. The variable domain in full, with the rest retrieved from reference TRBV2 and TRBJ2-7, is EPEVTQTPSHQVTQMGQEVILRCVPISNHLYFYWYRQILGQKVEFLVSFYNNEISEKSEIFDDQFSVERPDGSNFTLKIRSTKLEDSAMYFCASTRDGTYEQYFGPGTRLTVT.

The chain joins TRBV5-1 to TRBJ2-3, with TRBD2 identical over 7 bases. Germline assignment: CDR1 SGHRS and CDR2 YFSETQ. With V trimmed by 4 bases and J by 0 bases, 11 bases remained unmatched. The CDR3 is made up of 17 amino acids. CDR3 DNA: TGCGCCAGCAGCCTTACGATCCGGGGAGGGAGCACAGATACGCAGTATTTT. It translates to CASSLTIRGGSTDTQYF.

This clone is a singleton in its sample. CDR3 sequence: CASSLGLAAGTDTQYF. The CDR3 nucleotides are TGTGCCAGCAGCTTAGGACTAGCGGCCGGCACAGATACGCAGTATTTT. The chain is built from TRBV7-3 and TRBJ2-3, with 10 bases identical to TRBD2. The CDR3 spans 16 residues. V was pared by 2 bases and J by 1 base, with 3 bases of the junction left unmatched. Germline CDR1 and CDR2: SGHTA and FQGTGA.

The V gene is TRBV4-3, the J gene TRBJ2-4, with no clear D. The CDR3 loop spans 14 amino acids. Germline V gene sequence: CDR1 LGHNA, CDR2 YSLEER. With 1 base removed from V and 3 bases from J, the gap between germline ends came to 7 bases. In nucleotides, the CDR3 is TGCGCCAGCAGCCAAGCCCTCCTCAAAAACATTCAGTACTTC. This translates into CASSQALLKNIQYF.

V and J are TRBV2 and TRBJ1-5; D call uncertain. CDR1 is SNHLY, CDR2 FYNNEI, per germline. V was shortened by 5 bases and J by 7 bases, with 12 bases between the two germline ends. The CDR3 is 13 amino acids. CDR3 in amino acids: CASSTLFGQPQHF. The CDR3 nucleotides read TGTGCCAGCAGTACACTTTTCGGGCAGCCCCAGCATTTT.

V and J are TRBV4-1 and TRBJ2-2; the match to TRBD2 covers 7 bases. The V segment lost 0 bases and the J segment 0 bases; nucleotides outside the gene matches: 7. There are 18 residues in the CDR3. Per germline, CDR1 MGHRA and CDR2 YSYEKL. CDR3 sequence (DNA): TGCGCCAGCAGCCAAGAAGTATTCGGGGGGTCGAACACCGGGGAGCTGTTTTTT. Translated, it gives CASSQEVFGGSNTGELFF.

This clone was recorded once. The chain recombines TRBV24-1 with TRBJ2-5; D perhaps matches TRBD2 (5 bases). Looked up from germline, CDR1 is KGHDR and CDR2 is SFDVKD. The V and J ends lost 2 bases and 5 bases respectively, with 14 bases between them. The CDR3 contains 15 residues. CDR3 region: CATSDSGGIGETQYF. The CDR3 nucleotides read TGTGCCACCAGTGATTCTGGAGGAATCGGGGAGACCCAGTACTTC.

This clone was seen once. The V gene is TRBV2, the J gene TRBJ1-1, with TRBD1 matching over 7 bases. Germline CDR1 is SNHLY and CDR2 is FYNNEI. Trimming at V came to 6 bases and at J to 2 bases, leaving 6 bases not matched to a gene. This CDR3 is 14 amino acids long. CDR3 in DNA: TGTGCCAGCAGCAGCCGGGACAGTAACACTGAAGCTTTCTTT. As protein: CASSSRDSNTEAFF.

V is TRBV5-1 and J is TRBJ1-1; weak D call: TRBD1 (5 bases). Germline CDR1 and CDR2: SGHRS and YFSETQ. Trimming took off 0 bases at V and 0 bases at J, with 18 bases between the two ends. There are 18 residues in the CDR3. The CDR3 DNA reads TGCGCCAGCAGCTTGGTTTCGGGCGGGGGAATGATGAACACTGAAGCTTTCTTT. As protein: CASSLVSGGGMMNTEAFF.